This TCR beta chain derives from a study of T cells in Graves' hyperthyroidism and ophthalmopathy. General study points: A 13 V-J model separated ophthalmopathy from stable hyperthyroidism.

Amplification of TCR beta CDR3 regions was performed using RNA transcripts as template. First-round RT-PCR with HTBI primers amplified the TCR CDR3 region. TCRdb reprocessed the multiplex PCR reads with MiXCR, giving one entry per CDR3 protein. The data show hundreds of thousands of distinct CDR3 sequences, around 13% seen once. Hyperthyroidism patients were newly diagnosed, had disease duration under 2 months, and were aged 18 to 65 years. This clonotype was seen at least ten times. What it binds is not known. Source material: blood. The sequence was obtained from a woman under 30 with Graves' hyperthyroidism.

The CDR3 spells CASSFRGLGSTDTQYF. The CDR3 nucleotides read TGTGCCAGCAGTTTTAGGGGACTAGGGAGCACAGATACGCAGTATTTT. This chain connects TRBV28 to TRBJ2-3, with 8 bases fitting TRBD2. Germline V lookup: CDR1 MDHEN, CDR2 SYDVKM. Trimming at V came to 3 bases and at J to 0 bases, leaving 5 bases not matched to a gene. There are 16 residues in the CDR3.